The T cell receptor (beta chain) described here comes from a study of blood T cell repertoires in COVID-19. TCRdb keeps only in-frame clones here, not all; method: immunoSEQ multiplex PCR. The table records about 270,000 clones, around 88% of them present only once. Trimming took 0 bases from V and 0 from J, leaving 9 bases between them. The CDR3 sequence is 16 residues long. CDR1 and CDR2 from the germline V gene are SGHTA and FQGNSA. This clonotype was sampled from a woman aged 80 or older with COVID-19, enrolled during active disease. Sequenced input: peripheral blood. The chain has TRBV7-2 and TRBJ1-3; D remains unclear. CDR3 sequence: CASSLAALTSGNTIYF. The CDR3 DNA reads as TGTGCCAGCAGCTTAGCGGCCCTTACCTCTGGAAACACCATATATTTT.